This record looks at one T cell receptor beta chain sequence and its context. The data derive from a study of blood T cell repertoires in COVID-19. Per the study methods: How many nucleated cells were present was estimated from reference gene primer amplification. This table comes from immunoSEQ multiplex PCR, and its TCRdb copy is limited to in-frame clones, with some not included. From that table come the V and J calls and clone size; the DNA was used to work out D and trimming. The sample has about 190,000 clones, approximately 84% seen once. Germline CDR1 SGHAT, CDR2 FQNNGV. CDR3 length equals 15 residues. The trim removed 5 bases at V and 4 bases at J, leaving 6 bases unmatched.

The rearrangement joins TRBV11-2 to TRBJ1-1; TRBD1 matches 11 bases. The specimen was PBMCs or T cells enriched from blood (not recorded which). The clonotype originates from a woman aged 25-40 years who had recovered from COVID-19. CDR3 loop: CASSRAGTGGTEAFF. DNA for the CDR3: TGTGCCAGCAGCCGAGCCGGGACAGGGGGCACTGAAGCTTTCTTT.